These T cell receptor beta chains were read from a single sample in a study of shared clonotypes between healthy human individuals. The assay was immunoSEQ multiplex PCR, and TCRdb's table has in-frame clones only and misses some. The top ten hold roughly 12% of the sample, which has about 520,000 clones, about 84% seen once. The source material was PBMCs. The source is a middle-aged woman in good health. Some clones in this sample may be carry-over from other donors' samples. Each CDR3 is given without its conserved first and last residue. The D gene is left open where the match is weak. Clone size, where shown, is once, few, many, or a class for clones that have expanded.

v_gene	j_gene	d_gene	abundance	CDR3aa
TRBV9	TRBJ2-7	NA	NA	ASSVNHAGDSEQY
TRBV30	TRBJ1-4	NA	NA	AWSQGHATATNEKLF
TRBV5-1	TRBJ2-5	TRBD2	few	ASSLSSGRALETQY
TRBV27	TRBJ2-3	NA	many	ASSLSGATSTDTQY
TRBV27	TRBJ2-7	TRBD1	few	ASSFRDRARTYEQY
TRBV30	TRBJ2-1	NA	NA	AWSRRASYNEQF
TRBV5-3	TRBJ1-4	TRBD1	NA	ARSLDMGQGACSANEKLF
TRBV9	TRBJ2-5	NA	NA	ASSVAPQGQETQY
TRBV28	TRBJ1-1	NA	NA	ASSLSLVNTEAF
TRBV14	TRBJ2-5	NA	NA	ASSSLEGWETQY
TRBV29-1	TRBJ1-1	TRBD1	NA	SVRTGDTEAF
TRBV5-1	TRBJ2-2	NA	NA	ASSITSIRNTGELF
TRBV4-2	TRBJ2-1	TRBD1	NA	ASSQDTGGIWSEQF
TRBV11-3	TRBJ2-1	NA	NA	ASSLEVGNNEQF
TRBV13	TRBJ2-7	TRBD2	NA	ASSLAGTTYEQY
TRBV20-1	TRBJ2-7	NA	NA	SATGTPEQY
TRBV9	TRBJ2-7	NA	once	ASSVGGSQFSYEQY
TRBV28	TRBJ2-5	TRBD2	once	ASSYPGLAGGETQY
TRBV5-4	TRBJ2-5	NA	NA	ASIQGETQY
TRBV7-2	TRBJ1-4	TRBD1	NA	ASSLQDRGDEKLF
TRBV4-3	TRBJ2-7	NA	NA	ASSRTGTSTYEQY
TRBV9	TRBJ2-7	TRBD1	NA	ASSVGQGNSYEQY
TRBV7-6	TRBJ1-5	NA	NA	ASSPDLVSPQH
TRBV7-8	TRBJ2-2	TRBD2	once	ASSLIAGAGTGELF
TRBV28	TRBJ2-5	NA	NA	ASRMDGGQETQY
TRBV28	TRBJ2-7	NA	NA	ASTRSSYEQY
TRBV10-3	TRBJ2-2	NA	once	AISEGLDTGELF
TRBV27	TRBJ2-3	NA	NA	ASSPQYGLPTDTQY
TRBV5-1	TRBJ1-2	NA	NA	ASSLGRVITNYGYT
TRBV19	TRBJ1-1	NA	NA	ASSMKPAMNTEAF
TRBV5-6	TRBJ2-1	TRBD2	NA	ASSLIAGAGYNEQF
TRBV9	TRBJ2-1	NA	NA	ASNRDSPYNEQF
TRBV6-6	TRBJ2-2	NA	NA	ASSYGGVTGELF
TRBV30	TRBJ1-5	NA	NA	AWSVSGSLNQPQH
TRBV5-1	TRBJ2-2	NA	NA	ASSLDGRAGELF
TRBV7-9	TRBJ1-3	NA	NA	ASSFGTAGNTIY
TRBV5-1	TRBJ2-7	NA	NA	ASSLRTSAYEQY
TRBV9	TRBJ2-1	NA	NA	ASSVDWSSYNEQF
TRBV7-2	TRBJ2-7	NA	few	ASSLIVKETGTYYEQY
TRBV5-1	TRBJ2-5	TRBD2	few	ASSLGTSGRIGTQY
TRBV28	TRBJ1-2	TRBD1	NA	ASSLGTGYQYT
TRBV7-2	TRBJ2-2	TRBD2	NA	ASSSPSGRGNTGELF
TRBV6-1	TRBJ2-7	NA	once	ASSEASDSYEQY
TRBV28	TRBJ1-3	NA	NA	ASSTGKSGNTIY